The rows below give T cell receptor beta chains drawn from one sample of a study of beta chain features in type 1 diabetes. Sequencing used immunoSEQ multiplex PCR; TCRdb keeps in-frame clones, though not all of them. The sample lists around 250,000 clones; around a quarter were seen once. The sample was central memory CD4+ T cells from blood. These receptors were collected from a man aged 25 to 45 in good health. Both conserved end residues are part of each CDR3. Each record gives: clone size, CDR3 length, D gene, J gene, V gene, CDR3 DNA, CDR3 protein. The D gene is left open where the match is weak. Some rows have no size entry. The others give once, few or many, or a class for an expanded clone.

size: few
length: 14
D: .
J: TRBJ2-1
V: TRBV7-9
DNA: TGTGCCAGCAGCTTAGACAGGGAGGCCGATGAGCAGTTCTTC
CDR3: CASSLDREADEQFF

size: few
length: 13
D: .
J: TRBJ1-6
V: TRBV30
DNA: TGTGCCTGCCTACAGGGATCGAATTCACCCCTCCACTTT
CDR3: CACLQGSNSPLHF

size: few
length: 12
D: .
J: TRBJ1-2
V: TRBV7-2
DNA: TGTGCCAGCAGCTTGAGTGGGTACGGCTACACCTTC
CDR3: CASSLSGYGYTF

size: few
length: 12
D: .
J: TRBJ1-5
V: TRBV9
DNA: TGTGCCAGCAGCGTAGCGGGAGGGACCCAGCATTTT
CDR3: CASSVAGGTQHF

size: .
length: 15
D: .
J: TRBJ2-7
V: TRBV7-2
DNA: TGTGCCAGCAGCCCAGGACCGTTGAGCTCCTACGAGCAGTACTTC
CDR3: CASSPGPLSSYEQYF

size: once
length: 13
D: .
J: TRBJ2-3
V: TRBV4-3
DNA: TGCGCCAGCAGCCAAAGGGGAGGAGATACGCAGTATTTT
CDR3: CASSQRGGDTQYF

size: .
length: 16
D: TRBD1
J: TRBJ2-7
V: TRBV6-5
DNA: TGTGCCAGCAGTTATTCCGGGACAGGGAGTTCCTACGAGCAGTACTTC
CDR3: CASSYSGTGSSYEQYF

size: .
length: 14
D: .
J: TRBJ2-3
V: TRBV7-8
DNA: TGTGCCAGCAGCTTAGGGGGACGGACAGATACGCAGTATTTT
CDR3: CASSLGGRTDTQYF

size: .
length: 13
D: .
J: TRBJ1-3
V: TRBV18
DNA: TGTGCCAGCTCACCCAGGGGCGAGGACACCATATATTTT
CDR3: CASSPRGEDTIYF

size: .
length: 15
D: TRBD2
J: TRBJ2-1
V: TRBV11-3
DNA: TGTGCCAGCAGCGCCGGGACTAGCGGGTACAATGAGCAGTTCTTC
CDR3: CASSAGTSGYNEQFF

size: .
length: 13
D: .
J: TRBJ1-1
V: TRBV5-4
DNA: TGTGCCAGCAGCTTGGCCCTTGACAGGGAAGCTTTCTTT
CDR3: CASSLALDREAFF

size: .
length: 13
D: TRBD1
J: TRBJ1-1
V: TRBV30
DNA: TGTGCCTGCCCCCGGGACAGAACTCCAGAAGCTTTCTTT
CDR3: CACPRDRTPEAFF

size: .
length: 15
D: .
J: TRBJ2-2
V: TRBV27
DNA: TGTGCCAGCAGTTCCTCAGGGTTTGGCACCGGGGAGCTGTTTTTT
CDR3: CASSSSGFGTGELFF

size: .
length: 15
D: TRBD2
J: TRBJ2-5
V: TRBV7-9
DNA: TGTGCCAGCAGCTCGTCAGCGGGAGGGGGCGAGACCCAGTACTTC
CDR3: CASSSSAGGGETQYF

size: few
length: 15
D: .
J: TRBJ2-7
V: TRBV7-2
DNA: TGTGCCAGCAGCTTAGGGCAGGGTCTCGGTGGCGAGCAGTACTTC
CDR3: CASSLGQGLGGEQYF

size: .
length: 15
D: .
J: TRBJ2-7
V: TRBV27
DNA: TGTGCCAGCAGTGAGATCCGGGACACGTCCTACGAGCAGTACTTC
CDR3: CASSEIRDTSYEQYF

size: .
length: 14
D: .
J: TRBJ2-7
V: TRBV6-1
DNA: TGTGCCAGCAGGGAGGAGGGGCCCTCCTACGAGCAGTACTTC
CDR3: CASREEGPSYEQYF

size: few
length: 13
D: TRBD1
J: TRBJ2-7
V: TRBV2
DNA: TGTGCCAGCAGTGTAATACAGGGGAACGAGCAGTACTTC
CDR3: CASSVIQGNEQYF

size: .
length: 16
D: .
J: TRBJ1-3
V: TRBV6-5
DNA: TGTGCCAGCAGTTACTCGGTCGAGGACTCTGGAAACACCATATATTTT
CDR3: CASSYSVEDSGNTIYF

size: .
length: 13
D: .
J: TRBJ2-2
V: TRBV30
DNA: TGTGCCTGGAGTAAGGGTCGCACCGGGGAGCTGTTTTTT
CDR3: CAWSKGRTGELFF

size: once
length: 15
D: .
J: TRBJ2-1
V: TRBV28
DNA: TGTGCCAGCAGTTTAAGTTCCGGGCCCGGACCCGATGGGTTCTTC
CDR3: CASSLSSGPGPDGFF

size: .
length: 13
D: .
J: TRBJ2-3
V: TRBV5-1
DNA: TGCGCCAGCAGCTTAGCGGTCACAGATACGCAGTATTTT
CDR3: CASSLAVTDTQYF

size: few
length: 15
D: .
J: TRBJ1-3
V: TRBV2
DNA: TGTGCCAGCAGTGTCGGGCCGAATGGGGGAAACACCATATATTTT
CDR3: CASSVGPNGGNTIYF

size: .
length: 14
D: .
J: TRBJ1-4
V: TRBV5-1
DNA: TGCGCCAGCAATCCGACAGGACTAAATGAAAAACTGTTTTTT
CDR3: CASNPTGLNEKLFF

size: .
length: 13
D: TRBD2
J: TRBJ2-7
V: TRBV6-6
DNA: TGTGCCAGCACTAGCGGGAGCTCCTACGAGCAGTACTTC
CDR3: CASTSGSSYEQYF

size: .
length: 15
D: TRBD1
J: TRBJ2-1
V: TRBV30
DNA: TGTGCCTGGAACCCGATCACCGACAGGGGAAGTGGGCAGTTCTTC
CDR3: CAWNPITDRGSGQFF

size: few
length: 15
D: TRBD1
J: TRBJ1-5
V: TRBV30
DNA: TGTGCCTGGAGCGCCATGACAGGGGGCGATCAGCCCCAGCATTTT
CDR3: CAWSAMTGGDQPQHF

size: .
length: 17
D: .
J: TRBJ2-1
V: TRBV7-8
DNA: TGTGCCAGCAGCCCCCGAGGGGGCCCGGGAGGGCACAATGAGCAGTTCTTC
CDR3: CASSPRGGPGGHNEQFF

size: many
length: 14
D: .
J: TRBJ1-5
V: TRBV19
DNA: TGTGCCAGTACCCATCAACAGGGCAATCAGCCCCAGCATTTT
CDR3: CASTHQQGNQPQHF

size: many
length: 14
D: TRBD2
J: TRBJ2-1
V: TRBV2
DNA: TGTGCCAGCAGTGAACGACTAGCGGTGGGTGAGCAGTTCTTC
CDR3: CASSERLAVGEQFF

size: .
length: 13
D: .
J: TRBJ2-1
V: TRBV12-5
DNA: TGTGCTAGTGGTTTGCAGGGGGGACAAGAGCAGTTCTTC
CDR3: CASGLQGGQEQFF

size: .
length: 15
D: TRBD1
J: TRBJ2-2
V: TRBV25-1
DNA: TGTGCCAGCAGTGAGGCGGACAGGGTAACCGGGGAGCTGTTTTTT
CDR3: CASSEADRVTGELFF

size: .
length: 16
D: .
J: TRBJ2-7
V: TRBV14
DNA: TGTGCCAGCAGCCAAGATCACCGGGACTGGGAATACGAGCAGTACTTC
CDR3: CASSQDHRDWEYEQYF

size: many
length: 14
D: .
J: TRBJ1-2
V: TRBV7-9
DNA: TGTGCCAGCAGCTCCTCAGGGGTTAACTATGGCTACACCTTC
CDR3: CASSSSGVNYGYTF

size: many
length: 13
D: .
J: TRBJ2-1
V: TRBV2
DNA: TGTGCCAGCAGCTTAACATATGACAATGAGCAGTTCTTC
CDR3: CASSLTYDNEQFF

size: .
length: 13
D: TRBD2
J: TRBJ2-7
V: TRBV6-5
DNA: TGTGCCAGCATTAAAGCGGGATCCTACGAGCAGTACTTC
CDR3: CASIKAGSYEQYF

size: few
length: 16
D: TRBD2
J: TRBJ2-7
V: TRBV7-2
DNA: TGTGCCAGCAGCTTATTCGTAGCGGGAGTTATGGGGGAGCAGTACTTC
CDR3: CASSLFVAGVMGEQYF

size: .
length: 17
D: .
J: TRBJ2-3
V: TRBV5-6
DNA: TGTGCCAGCAGCTTGTCTCGGCGGGGCCCTAGCACAGATACGCAGTATTTT
CDR3: CASSLSRRGPSTDTQYF

size: .
length: 14
D: TRBD2
J: TRBJ2-1
V: TRBV27
DNA: TGTGCCAGCAGGCGAAGCGGGGGGAACAATGAGCAGTTCTTC
CDR3: CASRRSGGNNEQFF

size: few
length: 15
D: .
J: TRBJ1-5
V: TRBV6-1
DNA: TGTGCCAGCACCCTCCAGTCCCGGGGAAATCAGCCCCAGCATTTT
CDR3: CASTLQSRGNQPQHF

size: .
length: 13
D: .
J: TRBJ2-3
V: TRBV29-1
DNA: TGCAGCGTTTTGGGCCCCAGGGGAGATACGCAGTATTTT
CDR3: CSVLGPRGDTQYF

size: many
length: 15
D: TRBD2
J: TRBJ2-3
V: TRBV10-3
DNA: TGTGCCATCAGCAGAACTAGCGGTAGCACAGATACGCAGTATTTT
CDR3: CAISRTSGSTDTQYF

size: .
length: 14
D: TRBD1
J: TRBJ1-3
V: TRBV30
DNA: TGTGCCTGTACGGACAGGGTCGGAAGAAACACCATATATTTT
CDR3: CACTDRVGRNTIYF

size: few
length: 14
D: .
J: TRBJ1-5
V: TRBV19
DNA: TGTGCCAGTAGTCCTTCCGGAGGGTCTTCAATCGGGCATTTT
CDR3: CASSPSGGSSIGHF

size: .
length: 16
D: .
J: TRBJ1-5
V: TRBV6-6
DNA: TGTGCCAGCAGTTACTCCCCTGAAGGGAGCAATCAGCCCCAGCATTTT
CDR3: CASSYSPEGSNQPQHF

size: few
length: 13
D: .
J: TRBJ2-7
V: TRBV29-1
DNA: TGCAGCGTTGAAGCGGGATTGGGCTACGAGCAGTACTTC
CDR3: CSVEAGLGYEQYF

size: few
length: 14
D: .
J: TRBJ2-7
V: TRBV5-1
DNA: TGCGCCAGCAGTCGTTACGGGGACTCCTACGAGCAGTACTTC
CDR3: CASSRYGDSYEQYF

size: few
length: 12
D: .
J: TRBJ2-3
V: TRBV7-2
DNA: TGTGCCAGCACCCCTGGCACAGATACGCAGTATTTT
CDR3: CASTPGTDTQYF

size: .
length: 15
D: TRBD2
J: TRBJ2-3
V: TRBV7-2
DNA: TGTGCCAGCAGCCGTACTAGCGGGGCCACAGATACGCAGTATTTT
CDR3: CASSRTSGATDTQYF